The following is a T cell receptor (beta chain) sequence with its context. Antigen unknown. The sample originates from a study of identical twins. Study-level points and caveats: While abundant cord blood beta clonotypes carried fewer insertions, memory repertoires showed no such pattern.

TCRdb ran MiXCR on the 5' RACE reads and lists one entry per CDR3 protein. The sample has 1,800,000 or so distinct CDR3 sequences; less than 35% are singletons. There are 15 residues in the CDR3. Trimming stripped 7 bases from V and 2 bases from J, with 17 bases between. Germline lookup yields CDR1 MNHNS and CDR2 SASEGT. Sequencing used cord blood. The chain carries TRBV6-1 and TRBJ1-1, with a tentative D call TRBD1 (5 bases). The sequence was collected from a newborn girl in good health. The CDR3 DNA reads TGTGCCAGCACTCCAAGGGTGACAGTCAACACTGAAGCTTTCTTT. Translation gives CASTPRVTVNTEAFF.